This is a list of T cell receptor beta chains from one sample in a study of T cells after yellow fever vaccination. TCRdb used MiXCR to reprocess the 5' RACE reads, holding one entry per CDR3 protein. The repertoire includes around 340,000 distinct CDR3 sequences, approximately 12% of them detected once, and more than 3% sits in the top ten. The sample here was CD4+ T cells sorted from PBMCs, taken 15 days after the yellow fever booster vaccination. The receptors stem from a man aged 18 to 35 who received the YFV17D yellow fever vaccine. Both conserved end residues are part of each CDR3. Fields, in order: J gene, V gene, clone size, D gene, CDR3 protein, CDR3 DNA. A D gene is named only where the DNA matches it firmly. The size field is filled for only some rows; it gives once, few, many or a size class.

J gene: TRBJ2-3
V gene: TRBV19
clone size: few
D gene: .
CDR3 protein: CASSLGAYTDTQYF
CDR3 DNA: TGTGCCAGTAGTTTGGGTGCCTACACAGATACGCAGTATTTT

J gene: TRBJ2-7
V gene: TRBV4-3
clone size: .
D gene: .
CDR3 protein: CASSQEQVSYEQYF
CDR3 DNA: TGCGCCAGCAGCCAAGAGCAGGTCTCCTACGAGCAGTACTTC

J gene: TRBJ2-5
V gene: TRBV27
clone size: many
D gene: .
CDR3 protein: CASSLGRRQETQYF
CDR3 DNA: TGTGCCAGCAGTTTAGGACGGAGACAAGAGACCCAGTACTTC

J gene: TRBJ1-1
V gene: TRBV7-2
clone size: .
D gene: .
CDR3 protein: CASQPGATRDTEAFF
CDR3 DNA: TGTGCCAGCCAACCCGGGGCCACCCGGGACACTGAAGCTTTCTTT

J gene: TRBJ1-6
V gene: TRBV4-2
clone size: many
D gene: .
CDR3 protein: CASSQQDPYNSPLHF
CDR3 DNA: TGTGCCAGCAGCCAGCAGGACCCATATAATTCACCCCTCCACTTT

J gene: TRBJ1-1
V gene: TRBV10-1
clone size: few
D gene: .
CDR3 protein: CASSRRFTEAFF
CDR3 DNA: TGCGCCAGCAGTAGGCGGTTCACTGAAGCTTTCTTT

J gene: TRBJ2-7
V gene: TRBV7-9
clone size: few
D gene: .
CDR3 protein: CASSSMSWSSYEQYF
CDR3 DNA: TGTGCCAGCAGCTCCATGTCATGGTCATCCTACGAGCAGTACTTC

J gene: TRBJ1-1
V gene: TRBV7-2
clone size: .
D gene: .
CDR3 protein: CASSLRITGAEAFF
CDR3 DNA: TGTGCCAGCAGCTTACGTATAACAGGCGCCGAAGCTTTCTTT

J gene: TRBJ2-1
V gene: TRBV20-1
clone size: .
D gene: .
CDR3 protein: CSAREGRSQFF
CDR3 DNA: TGCAGTGCTAGAGAGGGCCGGTCGCAGTTCTTC

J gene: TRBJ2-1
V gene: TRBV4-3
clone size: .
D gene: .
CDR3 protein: CASSQEIDNEQFF
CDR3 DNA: TGCGCCAGCAGCCAAGAAATAGACAATGAGCAGTTCTTC

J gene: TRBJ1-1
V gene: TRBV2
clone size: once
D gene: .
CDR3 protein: CASSGVSPDTEAFF
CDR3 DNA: TGTGCCAGCAGTGGGGTCTCCCCGGACACTGAAGCTTTCTTT

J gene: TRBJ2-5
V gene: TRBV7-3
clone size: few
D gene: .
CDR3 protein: CASSFQRGETQYF
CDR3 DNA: TGTGCCAGCAGTTTTCAGCGTGGGGAGACCCAGTACTTC

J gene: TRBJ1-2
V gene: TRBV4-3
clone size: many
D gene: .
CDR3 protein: CASSQDVGTDYGYTF
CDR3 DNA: TGCGCCAGCAGCCAAGATGTGGGTACCGACTATGGCTACACCTTC

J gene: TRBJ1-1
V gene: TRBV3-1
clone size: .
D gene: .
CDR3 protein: CASSQESFGASEAFF
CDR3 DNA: TGTGCCAGCAGCCAAGAATCCTTCGGCGCCTCTGAAGCTTTCTTT

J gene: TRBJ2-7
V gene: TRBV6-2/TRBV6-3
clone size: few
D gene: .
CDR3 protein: CASSKPGRPPGF
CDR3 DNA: TGTGCCAGCAGTAAACCGGGCCGCCCCCCGGGCTTC

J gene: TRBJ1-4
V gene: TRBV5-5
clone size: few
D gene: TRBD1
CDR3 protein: CASRVDRGSWEKLFF
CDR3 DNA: TGTGCCAGCAGAGTTGACAGGGGCTCCTGGGAAAAACTGTTTTTT